Reported below is one TCR beta chain. TCRdb keeps only in-frame clones here, not all; method: immunoSEQ multiplex PCR. The sample holds 95,000 to 150,000 clones, almost 95% seen once. This sample stems from a study of T cell responses to AZD1222 COVID-19 vaccine. The CDR3 consists of 17 residues. Looked up from germline, CDR1 is SGHDN and CDR2 is FVKESK. V trimming: 1 base; J trimming: 4 bases; junction bases outside the gene matches: 12. The chain joins TRBV14 to TRBJ1-1, with 7 nucleotides matching TRBD1. Material: peripheral blood, obtained on day 0 of AZD1222 vaccination. The sequence derives from an adult in good health. The CDR3 reads CASSQGAAGGSGTEAFF. The CDR3 DNA follows: TGTGCCAGCAGCCAAGGGGCGGCAGGGGGGTCCGGCACTGAAGCTTTCTTT.